This T cell receptor (beta chain) was identified in a study of shared clonotypes between healthy human individuals. Background on the study: Each donor's CD4 naive and CD4 memory cells filled three plates apiece, CD8 naive two, and CD8 memory one.

Study-wide points: Rarefaction indicated that sorted-subset sequencing remained incomplete although depth was large.

Repertoires were generated with immunoSEQ multiplex PCR, while TCRdb's copy carries only in-frame clones and drops some. Among about 320,000 clones listed, around 86% were seen once. This CDR3 contains 13 residues. Trimming took 3 bases from V and 0 from J, leaving 4 bases between them. Germline V gene data show CDR1 as MNHEY and CDR2 as SMNVEV (reference sequence). Concerning this clone itself: Antigen specificity is unknown.

The sequencing sample was made of memory CD8+ T cells sorted from blood. Subset: CD45RO+ cells pooled with CCR7-negative TemRA cells. The chain is built from TRBV27 and TRBJ2-3; D is unclear. The TCR sequence derives from a man in his late teens or twenties in good health. This chain's CDR3 is CASSFASTDTQYF. Here the CDR3 DNA reads TGTGCCAGCAGTTTCGCTAGCACAGATACGCAGTATTTT.